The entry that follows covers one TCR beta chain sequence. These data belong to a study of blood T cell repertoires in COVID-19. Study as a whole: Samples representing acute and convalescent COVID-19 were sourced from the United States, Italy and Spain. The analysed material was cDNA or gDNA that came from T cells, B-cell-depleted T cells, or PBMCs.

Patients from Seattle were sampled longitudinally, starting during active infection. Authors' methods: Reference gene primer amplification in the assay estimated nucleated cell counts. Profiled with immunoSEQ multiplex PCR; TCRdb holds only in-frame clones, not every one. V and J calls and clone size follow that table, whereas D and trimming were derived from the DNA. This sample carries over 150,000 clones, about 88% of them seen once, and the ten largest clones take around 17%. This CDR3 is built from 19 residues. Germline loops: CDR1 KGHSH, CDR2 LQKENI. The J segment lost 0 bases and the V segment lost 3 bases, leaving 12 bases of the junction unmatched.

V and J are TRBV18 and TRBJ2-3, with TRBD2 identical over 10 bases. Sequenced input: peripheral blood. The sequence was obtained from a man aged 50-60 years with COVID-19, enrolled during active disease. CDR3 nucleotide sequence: TGTGCCAGCTCACCCTCCGGGACTAGCGAAAGAACTAGCACAGATACGCAGTATTTT. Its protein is CASSPSGTSERTSTDTQYF.